The next 25 T cell receptor beta chains were all read from a single sample in a study of T cells in localized non-small cell lung cancer. The method was immunoSEQ multiplex PCR; TCRdb's version includes in-frame clones alone and lacks a portion of them. This table holds about 59,000 clones, roughly 90% found once. The sequences come from peripheral blood, collected before any cancer treatment. These receptors all stem from a man aged 35-69 years with stage I lung adenocarcinoma.

As regards this clone: The sample holds other DNA sequences that translate to the same CDR3. The CDR3 protein is CASSSSLPGVDSSYEQYF. The CDR3 bases are TGTGCCAGCAGCTCCAGTCTCCCGGGGGTAGATAGCTCCTACGAGCAGTACTTC. The chain links TRBV5-6 to TRBJ2-7, with D possibly matching TRBD2 (6 bases). This CDR3 spans 18 amino acids. Germline-derived CDR1 and CDR2 are SGHDT and YYEEEE. V lost 3 bases and J 0 bases, leaving 22 bases between the germline ends.

The chain employs TRBV14 and TRBJ1-1, with D unclear. CDR3 length: 13 amino acids. Trimming left V 1 base short and J 9 bases short, with 12 bases between. Germline-derived CDR1 and CDR2 are SGHDN and FVKESK. CDR3 sequence reads: CASSQGNGWKAFF. CDR3 nucleotide sequence: TGTGCCAGCAGCCAAGGGAACGGCTGGAAAGCTTTCTTT.

The chain has TRBV7-9 and TRBJ1-3; no clear D gene. Germline V lookup: CDR1 SEHNR, CDR2 FQNEAQ (reference sequence). The CDR3 runs to 15 residues. Trimming removed 1 base from V and 0 bases from J, with 7 bases in between. CDR3 DNA: TGTGCCAGCAGCTTAGGGGGTATCTCTGGAAACACCATATATTTT. Amino acid sequence: CASSLGGISGNTIYF.

The V gene is TRBV2, the J gene TRBJ2-1; 12 bases are a match to TRBD2. Germline lookup yields CDR1 SNHLY and CDR2 FYNNEI. The CDR3 sequence is 14 residues long. Trimming removed 5 bases from V and 5 bases from J; junction bases left unmatched: 1. The CDR3 nucleotides read TGTGCCAGCAGTCGGACTAGCGGGGACAATGAGCAGTTCTTC. This translates into CASSRTSGDNEQFF.

This rearrangement joins TRBV4-1 to TRBJ2-1; D is undetermined. The germline gives CDR1 MGHRA, CDR2 YSYEKL. CDR3 length: 14 residues. V lost 4 bases and J lost 4, with 11 bases in between. The CDR3 nucleotides read TGCGCCAGCAGCCCGACGGCGGTATACAATGAGCAGTTCTTC. It translates to CASSPTAVYNEQFF.

This chain links TRBV14 with TRBJ2-3; 15 bases agree with TRBD2. The CDR3 totals 18 residues. CDR1 is SGHDN and CDR2 is FVKESK in the germline V gene. Losses at the gene ends were 3 bases for V and 4 bases for J; bases not matched to a gene: 8. The CDR3 protein is CASSHTPGLAGGSDTQYF. CDR3 nucleotides: TGTGCCAGCAGCCACACGCCGGGACTAGCGGGAGGTTCAGATACGCAGTATTTT.

The gene calls are TRBV29-1 and TRBJ2-7, with D perhaps TRBD1 (6 bases). Deletions cut 6 bases from V and 1 base from J, with 13 bases between. Germline assignment: CDR1 SQVTM and CDR2 ANQGSEA. The CDR3 spans 13 residues. The CDR3 is CSVDTGYSYEQYF. The CDR3 DNA follows: TGCAGCGTCGACACAGGGTATTCCTACGAGCAGTACTTC.

J is TRBJ2-7 and V is TRBV19, with a possible D match to TRBD1 (5 bases). Germline loops: CDR1 LNHDA, CDR2 SQIVND (reference sequence). CDR3 size: 13 residues. Trimming took 5 bases from V and 2 from J, leaving 10 bases between them. This CDR3 is CASSSRQTYEQYF. The CDR3 bases are TGTGCCAGTAGTTCCCGACAGACCTACGAGCAGTACTTC.

V and J are TRBV27 and TRBJ2-1; possible D gene TRBD2, 5 bases. V was clipped by 8 bases and J by 4 bases, with 6 bases between them. This CDR3 contains 11 residues. Germline lookup yields CDR1 MNHEY and CDR2 SMNVEV (reference sequence). For the CDR3, the DNA is TGTGCCAGCGGACTTTACAATGAGCAGTTCTTC. Amino acids: CASGLYNEQFF.

The chain has TRBV2 and TRBJ2-2; 11 positions match TRBD1. Germline V gives CDR1 SNHLY, CDR2 FYNNEI. The J segment lost 7 bases and the V segment lost 8 bases, leaving 3 bases of the junction unmatched. The CDR3 totals 13 residues. CDR3: CASGTGGVGELFF. CDR3 DNA: TGTGCCAGCGGGACAGGGGGTGTCGGGGAGCTGTTTTTT.

The genes are TRBV19 and TRBJ2-1; the match to TRBD2 covers 10 bases. The CDR3 has 17 residues. CDR1 is LNHDA and CDR2 is SQIVND in the germline V gene (reference sequence). Germline trimming cut 5 bases from V and 1 base from J; bases unmatched to any gene: 8. The CDR3: CASSPRAGGLSYNEQFF. For the CDR3, the DNA is TGTGCCAGTAGTCCGAGAGCGGGAGGGCTGTCCTACAATGAGCAGTTCTTC.

This clone was recorded once. The chain joins TRBV2 to TRBJ1-2, with TRBD1 as a possible D gene (6 bases). There are 13 residues in the CDR3. Germline assignment: CDR1 SNHLY and CDR2 FYNNEI. The ends were cut back, 6 bases at V and 5 bases at J, with 13 bases in the middle. CDR3 sequence reads: CASRFNRVYGYTF. The CDR3 DNA is TGTGCCAGCAGATTTAACAGGGTTTATGGCTACACCTTC.

The J gene is TRBJ1-2, the V gene TRBV19; D unclear. There are 13 residues in the CDR3. The V and J ends lost 3 bases and 1 base respectively, with 6 bases between them. In germline, CDR1 is LNHDA, CDR2 SQIVND (reference sequence). The CDR3 coding sequence is TGTGCCAGTAGTATCTCTATTAACTATGGCTACACCTTC. As protein: CASSISINYGYTF.

The gene calls are TRBV5-6 and TRBJ2-7; D remains unclear. In germline, CDR1 is SGHDT, CDR2 YYEEEE. V gave up 4 bases and J gave up 5 bases, with 7 bases separating them. The CDR3 sequence is 11 residues long. CDR3 coding DNA: TGTGCCAGCAGCCTGCAGGACGAGCAGTACTTC. It encodes CASSLQDEQYF.

The chain has TRBV2 and TRBJ1-2; 7 bases agree with TRBD1. V was pared by 7 bases and J by 6 bases, with 20 bases of the junction left unmatched. This CDR3 contains 17 residues. CDR1 and CDR2 (germline): SNHLY, FYNNEI. The CDR3 DNA sequence: TGTGCCAGCAAAGATCCCGGGTTGAGGGGGCCGAGGAATGGCTACACCTTC. This sequence encodes CASKDPGLRGPRNGYTF.

In the case of this clone: Other DNA sequences in the same sample also yield this CDR3. V is TRBV10-3 and J is TRBJ2-7, with TRBD2 matching 11 bases. CDR3 length: 15 residues. Germline lookup yields CDR1 ENHRY and CDR2 SYGVKD. Trimming at V came to 2 bases and at J to 2 bases, leaving 2 bases not matched to a gene. This chain's CDR3 is CAISEGTSGTYEQYF. The CDR3 nucleotides are TGTGCCATCAGTGAGGGGACTAGCGGAACCTACGAGCAGTACTTC.

The V call is TRBV2, the J call TRBJ2-7; 7 bases are a match to TRBD1. Unmatched junction bases numbered 4, after V lost 6 bases and J lost 5 bases. The CDR3 extends over 12 amino acids. Looked up from germline, CDR1 is SNHLY and CDR2 is FYNNEI. Here the CDR3 DNA reads TGTGCCAGCAGACAGGGGTCCCACGAGCAGTACTTC. This translates into CASRQGSHEQYF.

The chain couples TRBV5-1 to TRBJ2-6; D gene ambiguous. CDR3 length equals 17 residues. V lost 0 bases and J lost 4, with 14 bases in between. Looked up from germline, CDR1 is SGHRS and CDR2 is YFSETQ. CDR3 coding DNA: TGCGCCAGCAGCTTGGCGGCCTCATCGGGCGGGGCCAACGTCCTGACTTTC. This codes for CASSLAASSGGANVLTF. The full variable domain, rest sourced from reference TRBV5-1 and TRBJ2-6, is KAGVTQTPRYLIKTRGQQVTLSCSPISGHRSVSWYQQTPGQGLQFLFEYFSETQRNKGNFPGRFSGRQFSNSRSEMNVSTLELGDSALYLCASSLAASSGGANVLTFGAGSRLTVL.

This clone is a singleton in its sample. The V and J genes are TRBV11-2 and TRBJ2-7; 8 positions agree with TRBD1. The germline gives CDR1 SGHAT, CDR2 FQNNGV. V was clipped by 5 bases and J by 4 bases; unmatched bases: 10. The CDR3 extends over 15 amino acids. The CDR3 DNA follows: TGTGCCAGCAGCAAAGGACAGGGTTGGGCTTACGAGCAGTACTTC. Translated, it gives CASSKGQGWAYEQYF. Looking up the rest from reference TRBV11-2 and TRBJ2-7 gives the full variable domain: EAGVAQSPRYKIIEKRQSVAFWCNPISGHATLYWYQQILGQGPKLLIQFQNNGVVDDSQLPKDRFSAERLKGVDSTLKIQPAKLEDSAVYLCASSKGQGWAYEQYFGPGTRLTVT.

This clone was seen a handful of times. The chain couples TRBV4-2 to TRBJ2-2; D possibly corresponds to TRBD2 (6 bases). The ends were cut back, 4 bases at V and 3 bases at J, with 15 bases in the middle. Germline V gene lookup returns CDR1 LGHNA and CDR2 YNFKEQ. The CDR3 consists of 16 residues. The DNA for the CDR3 is TGTGCCAGCAGCCCAGGGACGGGGAGGTACACCGGGGAGCTGTTTTTT. Encoded protein: CASSPGTGRYTGELFF.

This chain joins TRBV4-2 and TRBJ2-3, with TRBD2 identical over 10 bases. This CDR3 has 14 residues. The germline V gene has CDR1 LGHNA and CDR2 YNFKEQ. The J segment lost 5 bases and the V segment lost 4 bases, leaving 3 bases of the junction unmatched. Written as DNA, the CDR3 is TGTGCCAGCAGCCGCCGACTAGCGGGAGATACGCAGTATTTT. Translating gives CASSRRLAGDTQYF.

The chain uses TRBV5-1 and TRBJ1-3, with 8 bases identical to TRBD1. This CDR3 has 14 residues. V lost 2 bases to trimming and J lost 4 bases; unmatched junction nucleotides: 2. CDR1 is SGHRS and CDR2 is YFSETQ in the germline V gene. The CDR3, as DNA: TGCGCCAGCAGCTTCGGGACAGGAGGAAACACCATATATTTT. Its translation: CASSFGTGGNTIYF.

This rearrangement joins TRBV7-8 to TRBJ2-2; 8 bases map to TRBD2. Germline lookup yields CDR1 SGHVS and CDR2 FQNEAQ. Unmatched junction bases numbered 4, after V lost 7 bases and J lost 0 bases. The CDR3 contains 15 residues. The CDR3 coding sequence is TGTGCCAGCACCAAGGGACTAGCGAACACCGGGGAGCTGTTTTTT. Residues: CASTKGLANTGELFF. Full variable domain (outside the CDR3, taken from reference TRBV7-8 and TRBJ2-2): GAGVSQSPRYKVAKRGQDVALRCDPISGHVSLFWYQQALGQGPEFLTYFQNEAQLDKSGLPSDRFFAERPEGSVSTLKIQRTQQEDSAVYLCASTKGLANTGELFFGEGSRLTVL.

The count of this clone is one. The rearrangement joins TRBV5-1 to TRBJ1-6; D may be TRBD1 (6 bases). Germline lookup yields CDR1 SGHRS and CDR2 YFSETQ. There are 15 residues in the CDR3. The V end lost 3 bases, the J end lost 7 bases, and 14 bases lay between the germline ends. The CDR3, as DNA: TGCGCCAGCAGCTGGGGGGGCTCGGAAAATTCACCCCTCCACTTT. This sequence encodes CASSWGGSENSPLHF.

The V gene is TRBV28, the J gene TRBJ1-4; D unclear. The ends were cut back, 2 bases at V and 5 bases at J, with 12 bases in the middle. From germline, CDR1 is MDHEN and CDR2 SYDVKM. This CDR3 contains 15 residues. The CDR3, as DNA: TGTGCCAGCAGTTTAGTTCTAGCCGGGAATGAAAAACTGTTTTTT. This encodes CASSLVLAGNEKLFF.